This is a list of T cell receptor beta chains from one sample in a study of T cell responses to AZD1222 COVID-19 vaccine. Clones were sequenced by immunoSEQ multiplex PCR, and TCRdb holds only the in-frame ones, with some missing. The sample holds approximately 120,000 clones, 91% seen once. The material sequenced was peripheral blood, taken on day 0 of AZD1222 vaccination. These TCRs come from an adult in good health. Both conserved end residues are trimmed from each CDR3.

j_gene	v_gene	CDR3aa
TRBJ2-7	TRBV7-8	ASSLILEQY
TRBJ1-2	TRBV5-5	ASSPDRGDYGYT
TRBJ1-3	TRBV6-5	ASMPVATGNTIY
TRBJ2-2	TRBV6-1	ASSEGGHPGVNGELF
TRBJ2-7	TRBV6-5	ASRTGVSSYEQY
TRBJ2-7	TRBV30	AWARGPYKQY
TRBJ2-5	TRBV3-1/TRBV3-2	ASLLQGDGETQY
TRBJ1-4	TRBV19	ASSISDSSEKLF
TRBJ2-2	TRBV7-3	ASSFQPPWSGGGTGELF
TRBJ2-3	TRBV20-1	SARDTQY
TRBJ1-2	TRBV7-9	ASSLGRENYGYT
TRBJ1-5	TRBV18	ASSPGQPLTGQPQH
TRBJ1-5	TRBV30	AWSVGYSNQPQH
TRBJ1-5	TRBV21-1	ASSKACQGAVGNQPQH